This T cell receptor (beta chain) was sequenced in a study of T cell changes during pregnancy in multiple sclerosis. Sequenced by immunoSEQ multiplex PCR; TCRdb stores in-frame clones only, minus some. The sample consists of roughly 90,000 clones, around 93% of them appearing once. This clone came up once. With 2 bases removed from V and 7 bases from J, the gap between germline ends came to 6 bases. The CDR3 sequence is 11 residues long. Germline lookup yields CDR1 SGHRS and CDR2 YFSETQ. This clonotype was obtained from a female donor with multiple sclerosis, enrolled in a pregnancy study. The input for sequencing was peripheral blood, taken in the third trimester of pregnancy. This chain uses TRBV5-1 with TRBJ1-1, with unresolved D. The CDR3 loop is CASSFQDEAFF. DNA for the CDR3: TGCGCCAGCAGCTTTCAGGATGAAGCTTTCTTT. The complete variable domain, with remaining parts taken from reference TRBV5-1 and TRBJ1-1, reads KAGVTQTPRYLIKTRGQQVTLSCSPISGHRSVSWYQQTPGQGLQFLFEYFSETQRNKGNFPGRFSGRQFSNSRSEMNVSTLELGDSALYLCASSFQDEAFFGQGTRLTVV.